These 21 T cell receptor beta chains were sequenced from one sample in a study of T cells after yellow fever vaccination. MiXCR, applied by TCRdb to the 5' RACE reads, yields one record per CDR3 protein. The sample consists of 200,000 to 300,000 distinct CDR3 sequences, more than 3.5% of them appearing once. Sequenced here: PBMCs, sampled 15 days after the yellow fever booster vaccination. These receptors were obtained from a man between 18 and 29 years old who received the YFV17D yellow fever vaccine.

This clonotype was counted at least ten times. The V and J genes are TRBV20-1 and TRBJ1-5, with D perhaps TRBD1 (5 bases). The germline CDR1 and CDR2 sequences are DFQATT and SNEGSKA (reference sequence). The CDR3 length is 15 residues. The ends were cut back, 0 bases at V and 4 bases at J, with 13 bases in the middle. CDR3 sequence reads: CSAREDEGDNQPQHF. Written as DNA, the CDR3 is TGCAGTGCTAGAGAGGACGAAGGGGATAATCAGCCCCAGCATTTT.

Ten or more counts support this clonotype. The CDR3 bases are TGTGCCAGCAGCTTACTCTCGGGGGGCCTCTATGGCTACACCTTC. Translation: CASSLLSGGLYGYTF. The chain employs TRBV7-2 and TRBJ1-2; tentative D call: TRBD1 (6 bases). The CDR3 spans 15 residues. From germline, CDR1 is SGHTA and CDR2 FQGNSA. V shed 2 bases and J shed 4 bases, with 14 bases lying between them.

There are many counts of this clonotype. The rearrangement links TRBV7-6 to TRBJ1-1; the match to TRBD1 covers 7 bases. The J segment lost 0 bases and the V segment lost 5 bases, leaving 9 bases of the junction unmatched. The CDR3 runs 16 residues. Germline V gene lookup returns CDR1 SGHVS and CDR2 FNYEAQ. CDR3 in amino acids: CASSIRDRLMNTEAFF. The CDR3 DNA reads TGTGCCAGCAGCATCCGGGACAGACTAATGAACACTGAAGCTTTCTTT. The entire variable domain, with the rest obtained from reference TRBV7-6 and TRBJ1-1, is as follows: GAGVSQSPRYKVTKRGQDVALRCDPISGHVSLYWYRQALGQGPEFLTYFNYEAQQDKSGLPNDRFSAERPEGSISTLTIQRTEQRDSAMYRCASSIRDRLMNTEAFFGQGTRLTVV.

This clonotype was found a few times. The chain employs TRBV14 and TRBJ1-6, with D possibly being TRBD1 (5 bases). Trimming cost V 2 bases and J 2 bases, with 19 bases left between them. Germline V CDR1 and CDR2: SGHDN, FVKESK. The CDR3 length is 19 residues. The CDR3 protein is CASSQRLPGRPAYNSPLHF. The CDR3 DNA reads as TGTGCCAGCAGCCAACGGCTTCCAGGGAGGCCCGCCTATAATTCACCCCTCCACTTT.

The sample holds many counts of this clonotype. The chain has TRBV18 and TRBJ2-7, with D uncertain. The CDR3 is 13 amino acids. Germline CDR1 and CDR2: KGHSH and LQKENI. With 6 bases removed from V and 3 bases from J, the gap between germline ends came to 12 bases. This CDR3 reads CASSSIESYEQYF. The CDR3 DNA is TGTGCCAGCTCTAGTATCGAGAGCTACGAGCAGTACTTC.

This clonotype was seen at least ten times. V and J are TRBV12-3 or TRBV12-4 and TRBJ2-2, with a weak D call TRBD1 (5 bases). This CDR3 contains 12 residues. V shed 8 bases and J shed 3 bases, with 7 bases lying between them. In nucleotides, the CDR3 is TGTGCCAGCGTAGGGGACACCGGGGAGCTGTTTTTT. Its protein is CASVGDTGELFF.

This clonotype was counted at least ten times. V usage is TRBV10-2 and J usage is TRBJ2-3, with 10 bases matching TRBD1. Per germline, CDR1 WSHSY and CDR2 SAAADI. The CDR3 is 15 amino acids. The V segment lost 7 bases and the J segment 6 bases; nucleotides outside the gene matches: 10. The CDR3 sequence: CASKFRTGGLDTQYF. CDR3 in DNA: TGCGCCAGCAAATTTAGGACAGGGGGATTGGATACGCAGTATTTT.

The table lists this clonotype with many counts. CDR3 loop: CAISESQGMNTEAFF. The CDR3 DNA follows: TGTGCCATCAGTGAGTCGCAGGGGATGAACACTGAAGCTTTCTTT. The chain links TRBV10-3 to TRBJ1-1; TRBD1 is a possible D gene (6 bases). V gave up 0 bases and J gave up 0 bases, with 8 bases separating them. Germline V gives CDR1 ENHRY, CDR2 SYGVKD. There are 15 residues in the CDR3.

This clonotype was counted ten times or more. V is TRBV7-2 and J is TRBJ1-2, with D maybe TRBD1 (6 bases). Trimming stripped 5 bases from V and 7 bases from J, with 14 bases between. The germline gives CDR1 SGHTA, CDR2 FQGNSA. The CDR3 is 13 residues long. The CDR3 is CASSPSGAAGYTF. CDR3 DNA: TGTGCCAGCAGCCCCTCGGGGGCTGCTGGCTACACCTTC.

This clonotype was picked up many times. One junction end disagrees with the germline gene, perhaps due to a read error. The chain links TRBV7-2 to TRBJ1-5; no reliable D call. Germline-derived CDR1 and CDR2 are SGHTA and FQGNSA. There are 14 residues in the CDR3. CDR3 sequence reads: CASSLGGLGQPQHF. The CDR3 nucleotides read TGTGCCAGCAGTTTAGGAGGGTTGGGTCAGCCCCAGCATTTT.

There are many counts of this clonotype. This chain connects TRBV1 to TRBJ2-5; the D call in the table, TRBD2, was not verified against the DNA. TRBV1 is designated a pseudogene. CDR3 length: 18 amino acids. CDR3 in DNA: TGCACCAGCAGCCACGGGACTAGCGGGGGGCCGTACCAAGAGACCCAGTACTTC. Amino acid sequence: CTSSHGTSGGPYQETQYF.

In this sample, this clonotype turned up many times. The V gene is TRBV7-9, the J gene TRBJ2-7; no definite D call. V lost 2 bases to trimming and J lost 3 bases, with 8 bases between them. Germline V lookup: CDR1 SEHNR, CDR2 FQNEAQ (reference sequence). The CDR3 has 13 residues. This CDR3 reads CASSLYADYEQYF. In DNA, the CDR3 is TGTGCCAGCAGCTTATATGCGGACTACGAGCAGTACTTC.

The table lists this clonotype with many counts. This chain uses TRBV7-3 with TRBJ1-6; no definite D call. The germline V and J ends were trimmed by 1 base and 10 bases, with 11 bases remaining between them. This CDR3 has 14 amino acids. The germline V gene encodes CDR1 SGHTA and CDR2 FQGTGA. The CDR3 here is CASSLNSRGSPLHF. The CDR3 DNA reads TGTGCCAGCAGCTTAAACAGCCGCGGGTCACCCCTCCACTTT.

This clonotype was seen ten or more times. The chain carries TRBV5-1 and TRBJ2-5; no definite D call. The germline V gene encodes CDR1 SGHRS and CDR2 YFSETQ. This CDR3 spans 11 amino acids. V was clipped by 0 bases and J by 5 bases, with 2 bases between them. The CDR3, as DNA: TGCGCCAGCAGCTTGGCGGAGACCCAGTACTTC. This translates into CASSLAETQYF.

Many counts were recorded for this clonotype. The CDR3 protein is CSATPGGSYQPQHF. In nucleotides, the CDR3 is TGCAGTGCAACCCCCGGGGGGAGCTATCAGCCCCAGCATTTT. This rearrangement joins TRBV20-1 to TRBJ1-5; possibly TRBD1 for D (5 bases). Trimming shortened V by 6 bases and J by 5 bases, and 17 bases separated the two germline ends. CDR1 is DFQATT, CDR2 SNEGSKA, per germline (reference sequence). The CDR3 sequence is 14 residues long.

This clonotype was detected ten times or more. The CDR3 nucleotides read TGTGCCAGCAGCGAGGGGGACATTTCCTACGAGCAGTACTTC. This codes for CASSEGDISYEQYF. The chain links TRBV9 to TRBJ2-7; a possible D gene is TRBD1 (6 bases). Trimming pared 3 bases from V and 1 base from J, leaving 11 bases between. Germline V gene data show CDR1 as SGDLS and CDR2 as YYNGEE. The CDR3 runs 14 residues.

This clonotype was detected ten times or more. The chain links TRBV29-1 to TRBJ1-1; tentatively, D is TRBD1 (5 bases). Germline V CDR1 and CDR2: SQVTM, ANQGSEA. This CDR3 comprises 13 residues. V gave up 0 bases and J gave up 8 bases, with 13 bases separating them. The chain's CDR3 is CSVEEWGSPEAFF. The CDR3 DNA sequence: TGCAGCGTTGAAGAGTGGGGGTCCCCAGAAGCTTTCTTT.

This clonotype appeared many times. This rearrangement joins TRBV20-1 to TRBJ2-4; TRBD2 matches 7 bases. V dropped 5 bases and J dropped 6; count of bases not matched to a gene: 7. This CDR3 comprises 13 residues. Germline CDR1 is DFQATT and CDR2 is SNEGSKA (reference sequence). In DNA form, the CDR3 reads TGCAGTGCTCCCTTAGCGGGTTCAAACATTCAGTACTTC. Translating it yields CSAPLAGSNIQYF.

This clonotype has only a few counts. The chain combines TRBV5-1 with TRBJ1-4; 7 nucleotides line up with TRBD1. Germline CDR1 and CDR2: SGHRS and YFSETQ. V shed 7 bases and J 5 bases; nucleotides not matched to a gene: 8. CDR3 size: 14 residues. CDR3 nucleotides: TGCGCCAGCGGGAGGGGGACAGCAAATGAAAAACTGTTTTTT. Translated, it gives CASGRGTANEKLFF. Full variable domain (rest looked up from reference TRBV5-1 and TRBJ1-4): KAGVTQTPRYLIKTRGQQVTLSCSPISGHRSVSWYQQTPGQGLQFLFEYFSETQRNKGNFPGRFSGRQFSNSRSEMNVSTLELGDSALYLCASGRGTANEKLFFGSGTQLSVL.

This clonotype was detected ten times or more. The gene calls are TRBV7-9 and TRBJ1-2, with D uncertain. V was trimmed by 2 bases and J by 2 bases, leaving 6 bases between them. Per the germline V gene, CDR1 is SEHNR and CDR2 is FQNEAQ (reference sequence). This CDR3 has 13 residues. This CDR3 reads CASSLNTNYGYTF. The CDR3, as DNA: TGTGCCAGCAGCTTAAATACGAACTATGGCTACACCTTC.

This clonotype was counted many times. The rearrangement links TRBV28 to TRBJ2-6; 10 nucleotides align to TRBD1. From germline, CDR1 is MDHEN and CDR2 SYDVKM. The CDR3 covers 18 residues. V lost 5 bases, J lost 1 base, and 8 bases stayed unmatched. The CDR3 loop is CASSRRTGGGSGANVLTF. DNA of the CDR3: TGTGCCAGCAGTCGCCGGACAGGGGGTGGGTCTGGGGCCAACGTCCTGACTTTC.